This T cell receptor beta chain is drawn from a study of shared clonotypes between healthy human individuals. The study, taken as a whole, reports: Across subsets, estimated richness was generally greater for naive than for memory populations. Shared across a few donors were around 5% of the naive CD4 clonotypes.

Worth noting for this clone: Its antigen is unknown.

Naivety among CD8 cells was defined by CD45RO negativity and positive CCR7 selection, thereby excluding terminally differentiated effector memory CD45RA+ cells. This CDR3 contains 17 residues. CDR1 SNHLY and CDR2 FYNNEI come from the germline V gene. The ends lost 8 bases at V and 2 bases at J; junction bases unmatched: 16. In the original workflow: Junction-only immunoSEQ sequences carried no quality scores, so filtering differed. This table comes from immunoSEQ multiplex PCR, and its TCRdb copy is limited to in-frame clones, with some not included. V and J calls and clone size are copied from that table; D and trimming were computed from the DNA. The sample shows roughly 850,000 clones, 96% of them seen only once.

The source is a man aged 30 to 45 in good health. The chain has TRBV2 and TRBJ2-5; 8 nucleotides align to TRBD2. Sample: naive CD8+ T cells sorted from blood. The chain's CDR3 is CASGQKGGLVGQETQYF. Written as DNA, the CDR3 is TGTGCCAGCGGCCAGAAAGGGGGACTAGTCGGGCAAGAGACCCAGTACTTC.